This T cell receptor beta chain originates from a study of CD8+ T cells in alopecia areata. Overall study results and limits: Mice showed clearer TCR sharing than patients did, a gap that was possibly HLA-related. Normal skin contains resident alphabeta T cells, and these are also sequenced in scalp samples. Scalp lesions, especially in alopecia totalis/universalis, had higher clonality than normal scalp.

T lymphocytes (CD4+ and CD8+) were sorted from PBMCs. Sequencing relied on a cDNA template that was reverse transcribed from extracted RNA. The assay was immunoSEQ multiplex PCR, and TCRdb's table has in-frame clones only and misses some. The sample yields under 250,000 clones, roughly three fifths seen once. Details on this clone: What it binds is not known.

Germline CDR1 SGHVS, CDR2 FQNEAQ. CDR3 length equals 16 residues. Germline trimming cut 0 bases from V and 3 bases from J; bases unmatched to any gene: 3. This TCR came from a human donor in good health. The chain carries TRBV7-8 and TRBJ2-5; TRBD2 agrees at 11 bases. The sequencing input was CD8+ T cells sorted from blood. The CDR3 protein is CASSLALAGGKETQYF. The CDR3 region has the DNA TGTGCCAGCAGCTTAGCGCTAGCGGGGGGTAAAGAGACCCAGTACTTC. The whole variable domain, remainder taken from reference TRBV7-8 and TRBJ2-5, is GAGVSQSPRYKVAKRGQDVALRCDPISGHVSLFWYQQALGQGPEFLTYFQNEAQLDKSGLPSDRFFAERPEGSVSTLKIQRTQQEDSAVYLCASSLALAGGKETQYFGPGTRLLVL.